This T cell receptor (beta chain) originates from a study of blood T cell repertoires in COVID-19 (dated by TCRdb to about 2020). Concerning the study at large: Collaborator samples came from the United States, Italy and Spain and covered acute and convalescent phases of COVID-19. The repertoires were made available in a free public database intended to serve as a resource for research on the immune response to SARS-CoV-2. Samples came from the ongoing ImmuneRACE study (first 160 participants) plus 1,254 subjects from 6 global collaborators. Deeply sampled blood TCRbeta repertoires from subjects exposed to, actively infected with, or recovered from COVID-19 were included in the dataset. Where HLA class I and class II types were available, the types were taken from metadata supplied by the sample provider, not from assay-based typing. Nearly every sample came with metadata listing a de-identified subject ID, COVID-19 status, age in years and sex. The material from the prospective study consisted of cDNA or gDNA derived from T cells, B-cell-depleted T cells, or PBMCs. General findings and caveats noted by the study authors: The amount of clinical and demographic metadata varied by source and participant and was provided uncurated.

TCRbeta CDR3 regions were amplified from genomic DNA using the immunoSEQ Assay, a bias-controlled multiplex PCR. For the original study's pipeline: Within the assay, amplification of reference gene primers was used to estimate how many nucleated cells each sample contained. To quantify the absolute abundance of each unique TCRbeta CDR3 rearrangement, sequence reads were collapsed and filtered. Productive Simpson clonality was computed per sample as the square root of Simpson's diversity index over productive rearrangements. The table comes from immuneACCESS by way of TCRdb, which keeps in-frame sequences with V and J called. Part of the clones is missing from these tables; in studies checked, under half for an unresolved V gene and the rest for unknown reasons. That table furnishes V, J and clone size, whereas the DNA furnished D and trimming. The table for this sample lists hundreds of thousands of clones; more than 70% of them were counted only once. In total, the top ten clones hold roughly 4.5% of the sample.

Participants in the prospective study were enrolled through a virtual design, were aged about 18 to 90 years, and lived in under 25 United States geographic areas. In the prospective study, participants were assigned to cohorts based on the clinical history participants reported in a screening survey and a study questionnaire. In the prospective study, mobile phlebotomists collected whole blood, serum and a nasopharyngeal or oropharyngeal swab from each participant. Additional blood draws and questionnaires over an approximately two-month period could optionally be provided by prospective study participants. Blood samples from the prospective study were shipped frozen or at room temperature prior to DNA extraction. The CDR3 runs 14 amino acids, cysteine and phenylalanine included. The sequence is cut down to CDR3 DNA, 42 bases in frame from base 1. A distance of 7 bases separates the germline ends of V and J, which lose 0 bases and 4 bases respectively. Taken from the germline V gene, the CDR1 and CDR2 loops are SGDLS and YYNGEE.

With respect to this clone: Its antigen remains undetermined. No base-level quality is on record; no much larger clone is a single base apart. Other DNA sequences in this sample translate to the same CDR3.

Sequenced input: PBMCs or T cells enriched from blood (not recorded which). The V and J segments used are TRBV9 and TRBJ2-2; there is no confident call for the D gene. The receptor's source is a man in his thirties or forties with acute COVID-19. In nucleotide form, the sequence is TGTGCCAGCAGCGTAGTGCCGGGCACCGGGGAGCTGTTTTTT. Its protein product is CASSVVPGTGELFF.